This T cell receptor beta chain was identified during a study of cytomegalovirus exposure and HLA in healthy donors. Trimming pared 2 bases from V and 4 bases from J, leaving 12 bases between. The CDR3 runs to 14 residues. Germline-derived CDR1 and CDR2 are SGHTA and FQGNSA. With respect to this clone: Its specificity is not known.

Study-level points and caveats: V- and J-gene trimming of TCR beta was linked (in a later analysis) to a missense DCLRE1C variant. A later analysis showed TCR association rates differing by HLA locus, peaking at DRB1 and lowest at HLA-C. A cluster of highly shared sequence variants was likely a sequencing artifact.

With 60 Vbeta and 13 Jbeta primers, the PCR was carried out. Libraries were prepared by immunoSEQ multiplex PCR; TCRdb keeps only in-frame clonotypes and omits some of them. Among 150,000 to 200,000 clones listed, around 79% were seen once. The V and J genes are TRBV7-2 and TRBJ2-7; TRBD1 is a possible D gene (5 bases). The sequence was collected from a woman in her 50s in good health and CMV-seropositive. Sequencing was carried out using PBMCs. The CDR3 is CASSLNVGPYEQYF. CDR3 sequence (DNA): TGTGCCAGCAGCTTAAATGTGGGGCCTTACGAGCAGTACTTC.